This T cell receptor (beta chain) stems from a study of naive and memory T cell subsets. The study's findings and limits: Clonotypes here are unpaired alpha or beta chain sequences. There was no ground truth to check naive and memory subset results.

Unmatched junction bases numbered 7, after V lost 6 bases and J lost 2 bases. From germline, CDR1 is MNHEY and CDR2 SVGAGI. The CDR3 extends over 15 amino acids. In this sample, this clonotype turned up a few times. Its antigen remains unidentified. Two oligonucleotides, mixed equimolar, formed the beta constant-region primer covering TRBC1 and TRBC2. An oligonucleotide with the SP2 primer and a 12-nucleotide UMI was ligated to the cDNA 3' end. Nested alpha and beta constant-region primers with the SP2 primer drove four PCR rounds on ligated cDNA. TCRdb reanalysed the UMI-ligation and nested PCR reads using MiXCR and keeps one entry per CDR3 protein. The data show 150,000 or so distinct CDR3 sequences, around 15% seen once.

The origin of this receptor is a human donor in good health. The chain recombines TRBV6-5 with TRBJ2-7, with 10 bases fitting TRBD2. The sample comprised naive CD4+ T cells from blood. This CDR3 is CASSRTSGFTYEQYF. CDR3 DNA sequence: TGTGCCAGCAGCCGGACTAGCGGATTCACCTACGAGCAGTACTTC.